Listed here are 2 T cell receptor beta chains from one sample, sequenced in a study of blood T cell repertoires in COVID-19. Sequencing used immunoSEQ multiplex PCR; TCRdb keeps in-frame clones, though not all of them. The data hold 150,000 to 200,000 clones, with more than 75% observed a single time. The source material was PBMCs or T cells enriched from blood (not recorded which). These receptors all stem from a human donor with acute COVID-19. The donor label of this sample is uncertain.

V and J are TRBV7-9 and TRBJ2-1; 8 bases line up with TRBD1. With 5 bases clipped from V and 0 bases from J, the junction kept 3 bases outside the gene matches. The CDR3 loop spans 15 amino acids. CDR1 is SEHNR and CDR2 is FQNEAQ in the germline V gene (reference sequence). CDR3 DNA: TGTGCCAGCAGCCCCGGACAGGGCTCCTACAATGAGCAGTTCTTC. It yields the protein CASSPGQGSYNEQFF.

This chain connects TRBV7-3 to TRBJ2-3, with 7 bases lining up with TRBD1. CDR1 and CDR2 from the germline V gene are SGHTA and FQGTGA. V gave up 4 bases and J gave up 9 bases; unmatched junction bases: 16. This CDR3 comprises 16 residues. The DNA for the CDR3 is TGTGCCAGCAGCTCCTCGACAGGGCCCGGAACAGGGACGCAGTATTTT. Amino acids: CASSSSTGPGTGTQYF.